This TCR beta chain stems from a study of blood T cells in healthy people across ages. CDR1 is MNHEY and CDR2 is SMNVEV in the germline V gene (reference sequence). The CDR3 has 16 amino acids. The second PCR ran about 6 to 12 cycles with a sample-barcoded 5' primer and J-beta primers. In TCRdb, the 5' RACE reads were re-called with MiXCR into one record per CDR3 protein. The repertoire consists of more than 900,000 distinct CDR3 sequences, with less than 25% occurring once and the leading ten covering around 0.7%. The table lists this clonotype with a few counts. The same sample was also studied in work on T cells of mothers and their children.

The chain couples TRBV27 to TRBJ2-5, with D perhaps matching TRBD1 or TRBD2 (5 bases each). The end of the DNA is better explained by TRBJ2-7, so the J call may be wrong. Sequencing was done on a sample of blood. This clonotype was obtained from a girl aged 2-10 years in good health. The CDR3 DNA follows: TGTGCCAGCAGTCCACGAACCGGGACCTCCGACTACGAGCAGTACTTC. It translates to CASSPRTGTSDYEQYF.